This T cell receptor beta chain was sequenced during a study of Graves' ophthalmopathy and Graves' hyperthyroidism. General study findings and limits: With a specificity of around 76% and a sensitivity of just under 71%, the model predicted ophthalmopathy progression. Most expanded thyroid clonotypes above 0.001 frequency also appeared in blood. With over 85% sensitivity and roughly 77% specificity, a 13-signature model separated ophthalmopathy from stable hyperthyroidism.

The CDR3 consists of 15 residues. The germline CDR1 and CDR2 sequences are KGHSH and LQKENI. The V gene end was trimmed by 3 bases and the J gene end by 0 bases; junction bases not matched to a gene: 1. This clonotype was counted a few times. What it recognizes is unknown. Amplification of TCR beta CDR3 regions used RNA transcripts. Following a first-round RT-PCR that used HTBI primers, a second-round multiplex PCR was carried out. TCRdb independently ran MiXCR on the multiplex PCR reads; one entry per CDR3 protein. The sample lists some 520,000 distinct CDR3 sequences, approximately 14% seen once, with over 7.5% in the top ten.

The chain combines TRBV18 with TRBJ2-2, with 7 nucleotides matching TRBD1. The sequence came from a woman in her twenties or thirties with Graves' ophthalmopathy. The sequenced material came from blood. Here the CDR3 reads CASSPTGPNTGELFF. The DNA for the CDR3 is TGTGCCAGCTCACCGACAGGGCCGAACACCGGGGAGCTGTTTTTT.